Below are 20 T cell receptor beta chains sequenced from a single sample in a study of T-cell reconstitution after alpha-beta-depleted transplantation in children. Preparation of the TCRbeta library involved a method that used unique molecular identifiers. MiXCR was run by TCRdb on the PCR reads, yielding one entry per CDR3 protein. Of approximately 500,000 distinct CDR3 sequences listed, roughly 27% are singletons. The starting material was PBMCs, obtained before TCRalphabeta/CD19-depleted stem cell transplant. These receptors all stem from a boy younger than two with Wiskott-Aldrich syndrome, due to receive a stem cell transplant.

The chain carries TRBV27 and TRBJ2-7, with TRBD1 matching 9 bases. The CDR3 totals 13 residues. Germline CDR1 and CDR2: MNHEY and SMNVEV (reference sequence). Trimming took 4 bases from V and 7 from J; bases not matched to a gene: 5. CDR3 loop: CASSSTGGWEQYF. DNA for the CDR3: TGTGCCAGCAGTTCCACAGGGGGCTGGGAGCAGTACTTC.

This clonotype was seen a handful of times. The V and J genes are TRBV3-1 and TRBJ1-6; D remains ambiguous. The CDR3 is 15 residues long. CDR1 is LGHDT, CDR2 YNNKEL, per germline (reference sequence). V lost 4 bases to trimming and J lost 8 bases, with 15 bases between them. The CDR3: CASSLGFNQDSPLHF. The CDR3 nucleotides read TGTGCCAGCAGCCTTGGGTTTAACCAGGATTCACCCCTCCACTTT. The whole variable domain, remainder taken from reference TRBV3-1 and TRBJ1-6, is DTAVSQTPKYLVTQMGNDKSIKCEQNLGHDTMYWYKQDSKKFLKIMFSYNNKELIINETVPNRFSPKSPDKAHLNLHINSLELGDSAVYFCASSLGFNQDSPLHFGNGTRLTVT.

This clonotype was seen only a few times. The chain uses TRBV10-3 and TRBJ2-2; weak D call: TRBD1 (5 bases). CDR3 length: 16 residues. Germline V gene data show CDR1 as ENHRY and CDR2 as SYGVKD. Deletions cut 6 bases from V and 0 bases from J, with 14 bases between. The CDR3 protein is CAIRLQDSANTGELFF. CDR3 in DNA: TGTGCCATCAGACTACAGGATAGTGCGAACACCGGGGAGCTGTTTTTT.

CDR3 coding DNA: TGTGCCAGCAGCCATTGGGCTAGCGGGAGCCCAGATACGCAGTATTTT. It codes for CASSHWASGSPDTQYF. V is TRBV7-9 and J is TRBJ2-3, with 10 bases identical to TRBD2. The CDR3 consists of 16 residues. CDR1 SEHNR and CDR2 FQNEAQ come from the germline V gene (reference sequence). Germline trimming cut 5 bases from V and 4 bases from J; bases unmatched to any gene: 9.

V usage is TRBV28 and J usage is TRBJ2-5; TRBD2 agrees at 8 bases. The germline CDR1 and CDR2 sequences are MDHEN and SYDVKM. Trimming cost V 7 bases and J 2 bases; bases outside gene matches: 3. The CDR3 extends over 13 amino acids. The CDR3 here is CASNGGRQETQYF. In nucleotides, the CDR3 is TGTGCCAGCAATGGCGGGAGGCAAGAGACCCAGTACTTC.

The rearrangement joins TRBV29-1 to TRBJ2-3; D is undetermined. Trimming took off 2 bases at V and 4 bases at J, with 13 bases between the two ends. CDR1 is SQVTM and CDR2 is ANQGSEA in the germline V gene. The CDR3 is 14 amino acids. The CDR3 coding sequence is TGCAGCGTTGAATATCCAGGTGGCGCAGATACGCAGTATTTT. Translation gives CSVEYPGGADTQYF.

The CDR3 nucleotides read TGTGCCAGCAGCTTGTCGGCCGACACAGATACGCAGTATTTT. This gives the protein CASSLSADTDTQYF. V and J are TRBV11-3 and TRBJ2-3; no firm D call. The V end lost 3 bases, the J end lost 2 bases, and 9 bases lay between the germline ends. The CDR3 spans 14 residues. Germline V lookup: CDR1 SGHNT, CDR2 YENEEA. The whole variable domain, filled in from reference TRBV11-3 and TRBJ2-3, reads EAGVVQSPRYKIIEKKQPVAFWCNPISGHNTLYWYLQNLGQGPELLIRYENEEAVDDSQLPKDRFSAERLKGVDSTLKIQPAELGDSAVYLCASSLSADTDTQYFGPGTRLTVL.

A single count supports this clonotype. The DNA for the CDR3 is TGTGCCAGCAGCTTAGATGGCAGGGACTCTGCAAAACTGTTTTTT. Translated: CASSLDGRDSAKLFF. The rearrangement joins TRBV7-2 to TRBJ1-4; tentative D call: TRBD1 (5 bases). Per the germline V gene, CDR1 is SGHTA and CDR2 is FQGNSA. The CDR3 runs 15 residues. Trimming took 1 base from V and 10 from J, leaving 16 bases between them.

The chain carries TRBV6-1 and TRBJ2-2, with D perhaps matching TRBD2 (6 bases). V was cut by 6 bases and J by 5 bases, with 10 bases left in between. The CDR3 extends over 13 amino acids. The germline V gene has CDR1 MNHNS and CDR2 SASEGT. The CDR3: CASRAGGTGELFF. DNA for the CDR3: TGTGCCAGCAGGGCAGGAGGGACCGGGGAGCTGTTTTTT.

This clonotype was counted between two and nine times. The chain carries TRBV20-1 and TRBJ1-4; 7 bases map to TRBD1. V was clipped by 4 bases and J by 14 bases; unmatched bases: 10. This CDR3 is built from 12 residues. Germline lookup yields CDR1 DFQATT and CDR2 SNEGSKA (reference sequence). CDR3 nucleotide sequence: TGCAGTGCTACCTCCGACAGGGATAGTCTGTTTTTT. The encoded protein is CSATSDRDSLFF.

The chain has TRBV9 and TRBJ2-3; 13 bases line up with TRBD2. After removal of 4 bases from V and 1 base from J, the junction contained 9 bases not matched to a gene. The CDR3 is made up of 18 amino acids. The V gene's germline CDR1 is SGDLS and CDR2 YYNGEE. The CDR3 DNA follows: TGTGCCAGCAGCCTCGGACTAGCGGGAGAGCGAGGCACAGATACGCAGTATTTT. The encoded protein is CASSLGLAGERGTDTQYF.

In its sample, this clonotype was seen a few times. The V gene is TRBV5-1, the J gene TRBJ2-5; perhaps TRBD1 as D (5 bases). Germline-derived CDR1 and CDR2 are SGHRS and YFSETQ. The CDR3 is made up of 14 amino acids. Trimming took 4 bases from V and 1 from J, leaving 11 bases between them. CDR3 sequence reads: CASSQHRFQETQYF. CDR3 bases: TGCGCCAGCAGCCAGCACAGGTTCCAAGAGACCCAGTACTTC.

This chain connects TRBV7-9 to TRBJ1-1, with no clear D. V lost 4 bases, J lost 7 bases, and 10 bases lay in between. Germline V lookup: CDR1 SEHNR, CDR2 FQNEAQ (reference sequence). This CDR3 region has 12 residues. The CDR3: CASSSLGVEAFF. The CDR3 DNA reads TGTGCCAGCAGCTCTCTCGGGGTTGAAGCTTTCTTT.

The chain is built from TRBV7-8 and TRBJ2-5, with TRBD1 as a possible D gene (6 bases). Germline lookup yields CDR1 SGHVS and CDR2 FQNEAQ. The germline V and J ends were trimmed by 6 bases and 1 base, with 9 bases remaining between them. This CDR3 is built from 13 residues. Written as DNA, the CDR3 is TGTGCCAGCAGAAACAGGGTCCAAGAGACCCAGTACTTC. Amino acids: CASRNRVQETQYF. The full variable domain, completed using reference TRBV7-8 and TRBJ2-5, is GAGVSQSPRYKVAKRGQDVALRCDPISGHVSLFWYQQALGQGPEFLTYFQNEAQLDKSGLPSDRFFAERPEGSVSTLKIQRTQQEDSAVYLCASRNRVQETQYFGPGTRLLVL.

In this sample, this clonotype turned up a few times. This rearrangement joins TRBV28 to TRBJ2-2, with D perhaps assigned TRBD1 or TRBD2 (6 bases each). CDR3 size: 18 residues. CDR1 and CDR2 from the germline V gene are MDHEN and SYDVKM. V was pared by 6 bases and J by 5 bases, with 25 bases between. CDR3 residues: CASSLFPTGAGWTGELFF. As DNA, the CDR3 is TGTGCCAGCAGCCTTTTTCCCACGGGGGCAGGGTGGACCGGGGAGCTGTTTTTT.

Only a few counts were recorded for this clonotype. The gene calls are TRBV12-3 or TRBV12-4 and TRBJ2-5; D not resolved. V was clipped by 2 bases and J by 3 bases, with 4 bases between them. This CDR3 spans 12 amino acids. DNA of the CDR3: TGTGCCAGCAGTTTAAATAAAGAGACCCAGTACTTC. Protein product: CASSLNKETQYF.

This rearrangement joins TRBV5-1 to TRBJ2-1; 8 bases fit TRBD2. Trimming took 0 bases from V and 4 from J; bases not matched to a gene: 12. CDR1 and CDR2 from the germline V gene are SGHRS and YFSETQ. The CDR3 is 18 amino acids. CDR3 in amino acids: CASSLATSGAGVYNEQFF. DNA of the CDR3: TGCGCCAGCAGCTTGGCGACTTCGGGAGCGGGGGTTTACAATGAGCAGTTCTTC.

V usage is TRBV24-1 and J usage is TRBJ2-4; D is unclear. V lost 0 bases and J 1 base, leaving 9 bases between the germline ends. Germline CDR1 and CDR2: KGHDR and SFDVKD. CDR3 length equals 16 residues. CDR3 nucleotide sequence: TGTGCCACCAGTGATTTGGGACGGTCGGCCAAAAACATTCAGTACTTC. This codes for CATSDLGRSAKNIQYF.

This clonotype has more than one count but fewer than ten. The rearrangement links TRBV20-1 to TRBJ2-5; D is perhaps TRBD2 (6 bases). CDR3 length: 13 amino acids. V was pared by 3 bases and J by 5 bases, with 13 bases between. Germline CDR1 reads DFQATT; CDR2 reads SNEGSKA (reference sequence). CDR3 sequence: CSASRLVGETQYF. The CDR3 DNA reads as TGCAGTGCTAGCAGACTAGTCGGTGAGACCCAGTACTTC.

V and J are TRBV4-2 and TRBJ1-2, with no clear D. Germline V gives CDR1 LGHNA, CDR2 YNFKEQ. The CDR3 covers 14 residues. V was trimmed by 2 bases and J by 4 bases, leaving 11 bases between them. This CDR3 reads CASSQQGRFYGYTF. For the CDR3, the DNA is TGTGCCAGCAGCCAACAAGGGAGGTTCTATGGCTACACCTTC.